These 22 T cell receptor beta chains were sequenced from one sample in a study of response to subunit inactivated influenza vaccine. MiXCR, run by TCRdb on the RT-PCR reads, gives a single entry per CDR3 protein. The profile covers 500,000 or so distinct CDR3 sequences, with 16% appearing a single time and approximately 3% taken by the ten largest. Sample: CD4+ T cells sorted from PBMCs, taken 23 months after vaccination. Receptor source: a man aged 50 to 69 who received an inactivated influenza vaccine.

In its sample, this clonotype was seen a few times. The chain is built from TRBV18 and TRBJ1-3; maybe TRBD1 (6 bases). The V gene's germline CDR1 is KGHSH and CDR2 LQKENI. Trimming shortened V by 3 bases and J by 15 bases, and 18 bases separated the two germline ends. The CDR3 runs to 13 residues. The CDR3 DNA reads TGTGCCAGCTCACCCCGGGACACCTTAGGAGGATATTTT. Its protein product is CASSPRDTLGGYF.

The CDR3 DNA is TGTGCCAGCAGTCCCCCCGCGGGGGGGCACAATGAGCAGTTCTTC. Residues: CASSPPAGGHNEQFF. V usage is TRBV28 and J usage is TRBJ2-1, with 9 bases fitting TRBD2. CDR1 and CDR2 (germline): MDHEN, SYDVKM. CDR3 length: 15 amino acids. V shed 5 bases and J 5 bases; nucleotides not matched to a gene: 7.

The chain carries TRBV4-3 and TRBJ2-7, with D hard to call. Trimming took 4 bases from V and 3 from J, leaving 13 bases between them. Germline V lookup: CDR1 LGHNA, CDR2 YSLEER. This CDR3 has 14 amino acids. The CDR3 nucleotides are TGCGCCAGCAGCCCAAGGCTACAGAGCTACGAGCAGTACTTC. Translated: CASSPRLQSYEQYF.

The chain recombines TRBV24-1 with TRBJ2-7; D unclear. Germline loops: CDR1 KGHDR, CDR2 SFDVKD. This CDR3 has 15 amino acids. V lost 1 base to trimming and J lost 0 bases, with 9 bases between them. The CDR3 DNA follows: TGTGCCACCAGTGATTTTAAAGGCAGCTCCTACGAGCAGTACTTC. It specifies CATSDFKGSSYEQYF.

This clonotype has a handful of counts. CDR3 DNA sequence: TGCAGTGCTAGAGTAAGGGGAAAACAGGGGTCCCAAGAGACCCAGTACTTC. It is translated as CSARVRGKQGSQETQYF. The chain is built from TRBV20-1 and TRBJ2-5, with TRBD1 matching over 7 bases. Per the germline V gene, CDR1 is DFQATT and CDR2 is SNEGSKA (reference sequence). The CDR3 contains 17 residues. V lost 1 base and J lost 1; bases outside the gene matches: 12.

The chain is built from TRBV20-1 and TRBJ2-7; 7 bases map to TRBD2. Per the germline V gene, CDR1 is DFQATT and CDR2 is SNEGSKA (reference sequence). Trimming cost V 3 bases and J 3 bases; bases outside gene matches: 8. The CDR3 covers 14 residues. The CDR3: CSASSAGRIYEQYF. The CDR3 coding sequence is TGCAGTGCTAGCTCAGCGGGAAGGATCTACGAGCAGTACTTC.

The table lists this clonotype with a count of one. The rearrangement links TRBV19 to TRBJ2-5, with D perhaps assigned TRBD1 or TRBD2 (5 bases each). Looked up from germline, CDR1 is LNHDA and CDR2 is SQIVND (reference sequence). This CDR3 is 18 amino acids long. V lost 1 base, J lost 1 base, and 19 bases lay in between. CDR3 sequence reads: CASSIGDGSAALQETQYF. Here the CDR3 DNA reads TGTGCCAGTAGTATAGGGGACGGCTCCGCGGCGCTCCAAGAGACCCAGTACTTC. The full variable domain, completed using reference TRBV19 and TRBJ2-5, is DGGITQSPKYLFRKEGQNVTLSCEQNLNHDAMYWYRQDPGQGLRLIYYSQIVNDFQKGDIAEGYSVSREKKESFPLTVTSAQKNPTAFYLCASSIGDGSAALQETQYFGPGTRLLVL.

This chain links TRBV28 with TRBJ2-2; 8 positions match TRBD2. The CDR3 has 15 amino acids. V shed 2 bases and J 4 bases; nucleotides not matched to a gene: 3. Germline assignment: CDR1 MDHEN and CDR2 SYDVKM. The CDR3 loop is CASSLKRGITGELFF. The CDR3 DNA reads as TGTGCCAGCAGTTTAAAGCGGGGGATCACCGGGGAGCTGTTTTTT.

This clonotype was observed a handful of times. This chain joins TRBV3-1 and TRBJ2-5, with 13 bases that match TRBD2. CDR3 length: 15 amino acids. Germline V lookup: CDR1 LGHDT, CDR2 YNNKEL (reference sequence). Trimming cost V 3 bases and J 5 bases; bases outside gene matches: 3. The CDR3: CASSHRTSGSETQYF. The DNA of the CDR3 is TGTGCCAGCAGCCACAGGACTAGCGGGAGTGAGACCCAGTACTTC.

This clonotype was counted a few times. Sequence at one end of the junction differs from germline and may be a read error. The V and J genes are TRBV4-2 and TRBJ2-3; D unresolved. Looked up from germline, CDR1 is LGHNA and CDR2 is YNFKEQ. The CDR3 is made up of 16 amino acids. CDR3 protein: CASSRTLAPSTDTQYF. The CDR3 region has the DNA TGCGCCAGCAGCCGCACTCTGGCTCCTAGCACAGATACGCAGTATTTT.

This clonotype came up a few times. The rearrangement uses TRBV5-1 and TRBJ2-3, with D perhaps TRBD2 (6 bases). The CDR3 is made up of 14 amino acids. Trimming cost V 5 bases and J 4 bases, with 14 bases left between them. In germline, CDR1 is SGHRS, CDR2 YFSETQ. The CDR3 nucleotides are TGCGCCAGCAGTTTTAACGGGGAGGCAGATACGCAGTATTTT. Its translation is CASSFNGEADTQYF.

In its sample, this clonotype was seen a few times. V and J are TRBV10-3 and TRBJ1-2; D is ambiguous. The CDR3 sequence is 14 residues long. Germline loops: CDR1 ENHRY, CDR2 SYGVKD. V lost 1 base and J 8 bases, leaving 14 bases between the germline ends. The CDR3 sequence: CAISEWKGGDGYTF. The CDR3 coding sequence is TGTGCCATCAGTGAGTGGAAGGGAGGAGACGGCTACACCTTC.

In this sample, this clonotype turned up a few times. V usage is TRBV6-2 or TRBV6-3 and J usage is TRBJ2-5; D possibly corresponds to TRBD2 (5 bases). V lost 4 bases and J lost 4, with 13 bases in between. This CDR3 is 14 amino acids long. CDR1 and CDR2 (germline): MNHEY, SVGEGT. The CDR3 spells CASSFPGITETQYF. The CDR3, as DNA: TGTGCCAGCAGTTTCCCCGGGATCACAGAGACCCAGTACTTC.

This rearrangement joins TRBV28 to TRBJ2-3; possible D gene TRBD2, 6 bases. Germline-derived CDR1 and CDR2 are MDHEN and SYDVKM. The CDR3 is 14 residues long. The V end was cut by 5 bases, the J end by 5 bases, with 14 bases between. The CDR3 DNA is TGTGCCAGCAGTCGAGGAGGGCCGGTAGATACGCAGTATTTT. This translates into CASSRGGPVDTQYF.

The table lists this clonotype with a few counts. The V gene is TRBV19, the J gene TRBJ2-7; D may be TRBD2 (5 bases). The CDR3 sequence is 15 residues long. CDR1 is LNHDA, CDR2 SQIVND, per germline (reference sequence). V dropped 1 base and J dropped 1 base, with 11 bases sitting between them. The DNA for the CDR3 is TGTGCCAGTAGTATAGCGGGGTTGTCGTCCTACGAGCAGTACTTC. Its translation is CASSIAGLSSYEQYF.

This clonotype was found a few times. The chain employs TRBV6-1 and TRBJ2-3, with D tentatively TRBD2 (6 bases). Germline V gene sequence: CDR1 MNHNS, CDR2 SASEGT. V was shortened by 6 bases and J by 8 bases, with 12 bases between the two germline ends. The CDR3 length is 12 residues. CDR3 coding DNA: TGTGCCAGCAGAGGGCCCGGGGGTACGCAGTATTTT. Translation gives CASRGPGGTQYF.

This clonotype was counted many times. This chain uses TRBV7-2 with TRBJ2-4, with 9 bases aligning to TRBD1. V was pared by 5 bases and J by 7 bases, with 3 bases of the junction left unmatched. This CDR3 region has 13 residues. The germline V gene has CDR1 SGHTA and CDR2 FQGNSA. The CDR3 sequence: CASSTGQGNIQYF. DNA for the CDR3: TGTGCCAGCAGCACGGGACAGGGTAACATTCAGTACTTC.

The chain carries TRBV15 and TRBJ2-1; 10 bases align to TRBD2. The CDR3 is 21 residues long. J gave up 4 bases and V 5 bases, and 23 bases lay outside the gene matches. The germline gives CDR1 LNHNV, CDR2 YYDKDF (reference sequence). The CDR3 is CATSLIGLGRWTSGEYNEQFF. The DNA for the CDR3 is TGTGCCACCAGCCTTATCGGCCTGGGGAGATGGACTAGCGGAGAATACAATGAGCAGTTCTTC.

This clonotype turned up a few times. This chain joins TRBV12-3 or TRBV12-4 and TRBJ1-1; D is perhaps TRBD1 (5 bases). The CDR3 loop spans 14 amino acids. Trimming removed 7 bases at V and 5 bases at J, with 17 bases between. The chain's CDR3 is CASTPGTDRTEAFF. The CDR3 DNA reads TGTGCCAGCACCCCAGGGACGGATAGAACTGAAGCTTTCTTT.

V is TRBV28 and J is TRBJ2-1, with TRBD1 as a possible D gene (6 bases). Germline V lookup: CDR1 MDHEN, CDR2 SYDVKM. The length of the CDR3 is 16 residues. Trimming removed 2 bases from V and 0 bases from J, with 11 bases in between. Written as DNA, the CDR3 is TGTGCCAGCAGTTTAACAACAGGGAGCTCCTACAATGAGCAGTTCTTC. The encoded protein is CASSLTTGSSYNEQFF.

This clonotype was counted many times. V and J are TRBV12-3 or TRBV12-4 and TRBJ2-5; the D is unclear. With 5 bases removed from V and 2 bases from J, the gap between germline ends came to 9 bases. This CDR3 spans 13 amino acids. CDR3 coding DNA: TGTGCCAGCAGTACACAAAATCAAGAGACCCAGTACTTC. Translating it yields CASSTQNQETQYF.

The CDR3, as DNA: TGTGCCAGCAGTTCGGGTCGGACAGGTTCCTACGAGCAGTACTTC. This sequence encodes CASSSGRTGSYEQYF. The J gene is TRBJ2-7, the V gene TRBV6-2 or TRBV6-3; 7 bases align to TRBD1. CDR3 length: 15 amino acids. Germline V gene sequence: CDR1 MNHEY, CDR2 SVGEGT. V shed 4 bases, J shed 1 base, and the junction held 7 bases outside the gene matches.